What follows are 13 T cell receptor beta chains derived from one specimen sequenced in a study of identical twins. TCRdb re-called the 5' RACE reads with MiXCR, one entry per CDR3 protein. Found here are around 1.7 million distinct CDR3 sequences, less than 35% of them singletons; the top ten hold 0.25% to 0.3%. The sample taken for sequencing was cord blood. The origin of the receptors is a newborn girl in good health.

V gene TRBV5-1 combines with J gene TRBJ2-1; D might be TRBD1 or TRBD2, each matching 6 bases. The CDR3 is 15 residues long. Germline V lookup: CDR1 SGHRS, CDR2 YFSETQ. Between the trimmed V and J ends, which lost 6 bases and 2 bases, there was a span of 15 bases. The CDR3 loop reads CASTFGGEAYNEQFF. CDR3 bases: TGCGCCAGCACGTTCGGGGGCGAGGCCTACAATGAGCAGTTCTTC.

The rearrangement links TRBV20-1 to TRBJ2-6; tentative D call: TRBD2 (6 bases). The V gene lost 7 bases and the J gene lost 1 base, with 14 bases spanning the gap. Germline V gene data show CDR1 as DFQATT and CDR2 as SNEGSKA (reference sequence). The CDR3 loop spans 15 amino acids. The CDR3 reads CSGNAAGSGANVLTF. The CDR3 DNA reads as TGCAGTGGTAATGCGGCGGGGTCTGGGGCCAACGTCCTGACTTTC.

Details on this clonotype: An end of the junction does not agree with germline; a read error may underlie this. The rearrangement uses TRBV20-1 and TRBJ2-5; 7 nucleotides line up with TRBD2. The J call may be wrong; the DNA end is better matched by TRBJ2-4. The CDR3 is 14 residues long. In germline, CDR1 is DFQATT, CDR2 SNEGSKA (reference sequence). CDR3 DNA sequence: TGCAGTTCTAGAGGCGGGGGAGCCAAAAACATTCAGTACTTC. Its protein product is CSSRGGGAKNIQYF.

V gene TRBV10-3 combines with J gene TRBJ2-5, with D perhaps matching TRBD2 (6 bases). CDR3 size: 14 residues. Germline V gene data show CDR1 as ENHRY and CDR2 as SYGVKD. V lost 5 bases and J 5 bases, leaving 15 bases between the germline ends. The CDR3 loop is CAISPQTRRETQYF. CDR3 bases: TGTGCCATCAGTCCTCAGACTAGGAGGGAGACCCAGTACTTC.

The chain links TRBV12-3 or TRBV12-4 to TRBJ1-2; TRBD1 agrees at 7 bases. With V trimmed by 6 bases and J by 8 bases, 9 bases remained unmatched. The CDR3 covers 13 residues. CDR3 in DNA: TGTGCCAGCAGATTCCAGGGGGTAGGGGGCTACACCTTC. Protein sequence: CASRFQGVGGYTF.

This clonotype was seen many times. The chain uses TRBV25-1 and TRBJ1-4, with D maybe TRBD1 (6 bases). Trimming cost V 6 bases and J 5 bases, with 10 bases left between them. This CDR3 region has 13 residues. Germline CDR1 is MGHDK and CDR2 is SYGVNS. This chain's CDR3 is CASRDRPNEKLFF. CDR3 sequence (DNA): TGTGCCAGCAGGGACAGACCCAATGAAAAACTGTTTTTT.

Comments on this clonotype: A read error may be the cause here, since a much bigger clone is one base away. The chain couples TRBV2 to TRBJ2-1, with TRBD2 matching over 11 bases. Near its end, the DNA agrees better with TRBJ2-7, so the J call may be wrong. The CDR3 loop spans 13 amino acids. The germline CDR1 and CDR2 sequences are SNHLY and FYNNEI. The CDR3 region is CASRGLADNEQYF. CDR3 DNA: TGTGCCAGCAGGGGACTAGCGGACAATGAGCAGTACTTC.

The chain employs TRBV20-1 and TRBJ1-5; D ambiguous. The V end was cut by 3 bases, the J end by 0 bases, with 9 bases between. Germline lookup yields CDR1 DFQATT and CDR2 SNEGSKA (reference sequence). The CDR3 has 14 amino acids. CDR3 sequence reads: CSASYGLSNQPQHF. CDR3 in DNA: TGCAGTGCTAGTTATGGCCTTAGCAATCAGCCCCAGCATTTT.

This clonotype was detected a few times. This rearrangement joins TRBV5-1 to TRBJ2-7; no definite D call. The CDR3 length is 16 residues. With 0 bases removed from V and 3 bases from J, the gap between germline ends came to 16 bases. Germline V CDR1 and CDR2: SGHRS, YFSETQ. This CDR3 reads CASSLEREVGYYEQYF. CDR3 nucleotide sequence: TGCGCCAGCAGCTTGGAAAGGGAAGTGGGATACTACGAGCAGTACTTC.

This clonotype was seen a few times. The rearrangement joins TRBV24-1 to TRBJ2-2, with D hard to call. V lost 1 base and J 3 bases, leaving 11 bases between the germline ends. This CDR3 spans 16 amino acids. Germline CDR1 and CDR2: KGHDR and SFDVKD. The CDR3 reads CATSDFLGMDTGELFF. CDR3 coding DNA: TGTGCCACCAGTGATTTTTTAGGGATGGACACCGGGGAGCTGTTTTTT.

In its sample, this clonotype was seen a few times. CDR3 region: CASSKAEGSSYEQYF. The DNA for the CDR3 is TGTGCCAGCAGTAAGGCGGAAGGGTCCTCCTACGAGCAGTACTTC. The J gene is TRBJ2-7, the V gene TRBV6-1; D unresolved. Trimming took off 5 bases at V and 0 bases at J, with 14 bases between the two ends. The CDR3 runs to 15 residues. Germline lookup yields CDR1 MNHNS and CDR2 SASEGT.

This clonotype was seen a single time. V usage is TRBV7-9 and J usage is TRBJ1-2, with 8 bases identical to TRBD1. J lost 6 bases, V lost 0 bases, and 6 bases had no gene match. The CDR3 consists of 15 residues. The germline V gene has CDR1 SEHNR and CDR2 FQNEAQ (reference sequence). CDR3 in amino acids: CASSLARTGSHGYTF. Here the CDR3 DNA reads TGTGCCAGCAGCTTAGCGAGGACAGGGTCTCATGGCTACACCTTC. The full variable domain, its missing parts supplied by reference TRBV7-9 and TRBJ1-2, is DTGVSQNPRHKITKRGQNVTFRCDPISEHNRLYWYRQTLGQGPEFLTYFQNEAQLEKSRLLSDRFSAERPKGSFSTLEIQRTEQGDSAMYLCASSLARTGSHGYTFGSGTRLTVV.

For this clonotype: Germline is not matched at one junction end, which may reflect a read error. The chain uses TRBV29-1 and TRBJ1-2, with a tentative D call TRBD1 (6 bases). The CDR3 consists of 14 residues. Per germline, CDR1 SQVTM and CDR2 ANQGSEA. CDR3 sequence reads: CSDGGRCAKYGYTF. CDR3 nucleotides: TGCAGCGATGGGGGGCGTTGTGCTAAATATGGCTACACCTTC.